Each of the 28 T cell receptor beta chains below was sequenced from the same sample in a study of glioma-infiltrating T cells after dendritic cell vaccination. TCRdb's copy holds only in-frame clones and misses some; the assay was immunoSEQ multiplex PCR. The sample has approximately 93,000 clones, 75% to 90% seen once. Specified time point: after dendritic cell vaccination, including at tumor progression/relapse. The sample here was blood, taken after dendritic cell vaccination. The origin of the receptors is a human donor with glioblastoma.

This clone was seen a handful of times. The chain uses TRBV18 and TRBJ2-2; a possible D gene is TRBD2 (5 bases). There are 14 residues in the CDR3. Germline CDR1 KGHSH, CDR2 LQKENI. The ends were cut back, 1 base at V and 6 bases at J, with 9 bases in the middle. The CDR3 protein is CASSPRSAAGELFF. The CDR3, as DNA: TGTGCCAGCTCACCACGGTCAGCGGCCGGGGAGCTGTTTTTT.

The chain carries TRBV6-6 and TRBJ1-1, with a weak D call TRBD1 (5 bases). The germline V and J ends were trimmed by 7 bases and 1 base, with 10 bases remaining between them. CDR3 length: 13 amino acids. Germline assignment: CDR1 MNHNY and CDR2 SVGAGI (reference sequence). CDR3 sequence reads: CASTTDTNTEAFF. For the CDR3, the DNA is TGTGCCAGCACTACGGACACGAACACTGAAGCTTTCTTT.

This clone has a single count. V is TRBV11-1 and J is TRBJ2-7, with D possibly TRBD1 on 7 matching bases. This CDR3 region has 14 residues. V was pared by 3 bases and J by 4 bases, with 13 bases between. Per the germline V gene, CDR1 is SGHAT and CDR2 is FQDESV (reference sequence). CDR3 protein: CASSFSRGEYEQYF. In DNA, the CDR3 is TGTGCCAGCAGCTTTTCCAGGGGGGAGTACGAGCAGTACTTC.

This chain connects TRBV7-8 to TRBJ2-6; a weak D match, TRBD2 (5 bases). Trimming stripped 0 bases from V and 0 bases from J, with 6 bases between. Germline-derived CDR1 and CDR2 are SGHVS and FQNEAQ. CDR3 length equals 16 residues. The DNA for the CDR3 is TGTGCCAGCAGCTTAGCTGGACTCTCTGGGGCCAACGTCCTGACTTTC. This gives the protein CASSLAGLSGANVLTF.

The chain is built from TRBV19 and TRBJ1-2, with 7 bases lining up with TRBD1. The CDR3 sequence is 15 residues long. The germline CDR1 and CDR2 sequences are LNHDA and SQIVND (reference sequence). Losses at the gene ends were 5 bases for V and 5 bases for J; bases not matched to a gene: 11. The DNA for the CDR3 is TGTGCCAGTAGTGACCGACAGGGCGACTATTATGGCTACACCTTC. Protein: CASSDRQGDYYGYTF.

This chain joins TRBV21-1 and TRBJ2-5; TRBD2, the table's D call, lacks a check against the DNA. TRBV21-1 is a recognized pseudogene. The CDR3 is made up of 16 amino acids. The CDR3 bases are TGTGCCAGCAGCCAGGGGCGGGAGGGGTATCAGGAGACCCAGTACTTC. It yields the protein CASSQGREGYQETQYF.

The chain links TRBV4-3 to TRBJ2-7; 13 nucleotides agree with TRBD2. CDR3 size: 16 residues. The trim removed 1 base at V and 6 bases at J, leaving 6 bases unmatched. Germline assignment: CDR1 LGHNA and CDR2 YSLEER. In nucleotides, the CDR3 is TGCGCCAGCAGCCAAGCACTAGCGGGGGGGCCGGTCGAGCAGTACTTC. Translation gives CASSQALAGGPVEQYF.

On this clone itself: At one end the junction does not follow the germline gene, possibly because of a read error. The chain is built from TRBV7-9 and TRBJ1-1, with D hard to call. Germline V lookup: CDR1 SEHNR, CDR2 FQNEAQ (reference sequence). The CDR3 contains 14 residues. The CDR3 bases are TGCGCCAGCAGCCAAGAATCGGGTAACACTGAAGCTTTCTTT. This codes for CASSQESGNTEAFF.

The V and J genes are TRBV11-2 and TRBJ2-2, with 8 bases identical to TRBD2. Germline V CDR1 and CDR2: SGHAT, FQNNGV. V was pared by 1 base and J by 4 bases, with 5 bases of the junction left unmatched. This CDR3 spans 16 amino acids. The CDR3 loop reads CASSLGSSGGTGELFF. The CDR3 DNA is TGTGCCAGCAGCTTAGGTTCCAGCGGGGGCACCGGGGAGCTGTTTTTT.

CDR3 bases: TGTGCCACCCAGACAGGGATCCACACCGGGGAGCTGTTTTTT. Translated: CATQTGIHTGELFF. The chain recombines TRBV2 with TRBJ2-2, with TRBD1 matching over 7 bases. Trimming cost V 10 bases and J 3 bases; bases outside gene matches: 8. The CDR3 is 14 residues long. Germline CDR1 and CDR2: SNHLY and FYNNEI. The entire variable domain, with the rest obtained from reference TRBV2 and TRBJ2-2, is as follows: EPEVTQTPSHQVTQMGQEVILRCVPISNHLYFYWYRQILGQKVEFLVSFYNNEISEKSEIFDDQFSVERPDGSNFTLKIRSTKLEDSAMYFCATQTGIHTGELFFGEGSRLTVL.

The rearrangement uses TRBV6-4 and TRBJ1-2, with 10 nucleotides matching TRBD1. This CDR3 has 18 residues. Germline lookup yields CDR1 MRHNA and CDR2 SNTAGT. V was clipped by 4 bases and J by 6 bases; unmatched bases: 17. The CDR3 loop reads CASSASGEPGQGSDGYTF. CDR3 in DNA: TGTGCCAGCAGTGCCTCGGGAGAGCCGGGACAGGGGTCTGATGGCTACACCTTC.

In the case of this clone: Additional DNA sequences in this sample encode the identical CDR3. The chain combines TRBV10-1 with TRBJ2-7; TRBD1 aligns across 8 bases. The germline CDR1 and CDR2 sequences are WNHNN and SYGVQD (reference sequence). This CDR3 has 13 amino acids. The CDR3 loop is CETPGDRIYEQYF. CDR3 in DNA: TGCGAAACCCCGGGGGACAGGATCTACGAGCAGTACTTC.

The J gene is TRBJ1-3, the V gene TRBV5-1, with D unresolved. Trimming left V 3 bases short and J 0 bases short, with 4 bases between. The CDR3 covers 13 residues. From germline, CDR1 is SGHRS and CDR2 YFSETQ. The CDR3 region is CASSSGSGNTIYF. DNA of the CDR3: TGCGCCAGCAGCTCGGGCTCTGGAAACACCATATATTTT.

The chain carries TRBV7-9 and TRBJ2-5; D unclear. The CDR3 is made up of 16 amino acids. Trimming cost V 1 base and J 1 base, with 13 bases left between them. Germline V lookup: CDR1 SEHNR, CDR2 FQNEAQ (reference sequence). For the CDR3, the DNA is TGTGCCAGCAGCTTAGGTTGGTTGGCGGCCCAAGAGACCCAGTACTTC. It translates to CASSLGWLAAQETQYF.

CDR3 sequence: CASSTDRGPFLSGNTIYF. Written as DNA, the CDR3 is TGTGCCAGCTCAACTGACAGGGGGCCTTTCCTCTCTGGAAACACCATATATTTT. The chain has TRBV18 and TRBJ1-3; 10 bases fit TRBD1. This CDR3 contains 18 residues. Germline CDR1 KGHSH, CDR2 LQKENI. V lost 5 bases, J lost 0 bases, and 10 bases stayed unmatched.

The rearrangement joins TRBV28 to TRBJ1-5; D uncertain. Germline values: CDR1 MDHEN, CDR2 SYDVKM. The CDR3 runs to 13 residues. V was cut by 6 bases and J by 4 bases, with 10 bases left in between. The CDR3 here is CASRTLINQPQHF. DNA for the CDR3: TGTGCCAGCAGGACTCTAATAAATCAGCCCCAGCATTTT.

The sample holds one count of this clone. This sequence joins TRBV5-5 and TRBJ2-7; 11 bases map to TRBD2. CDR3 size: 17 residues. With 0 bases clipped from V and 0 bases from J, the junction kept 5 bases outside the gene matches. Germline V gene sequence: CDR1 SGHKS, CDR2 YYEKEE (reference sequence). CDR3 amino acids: CASSLVLAGGFSYEQYF. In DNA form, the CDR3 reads TGTGCCAGCAGCTTGGTTCTAGCGGGGGGATTCTCCTACGAGCAGTACTTC.

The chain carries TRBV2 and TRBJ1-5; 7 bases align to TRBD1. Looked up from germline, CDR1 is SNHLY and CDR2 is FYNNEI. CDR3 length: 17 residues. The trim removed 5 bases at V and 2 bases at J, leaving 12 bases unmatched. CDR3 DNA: TGTGCCAGCAGTACTAGGACAGGTGGGGTCGGCAATCAGCCCCAGCATTTT. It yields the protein CASSTRTGGVGNQPQHF.

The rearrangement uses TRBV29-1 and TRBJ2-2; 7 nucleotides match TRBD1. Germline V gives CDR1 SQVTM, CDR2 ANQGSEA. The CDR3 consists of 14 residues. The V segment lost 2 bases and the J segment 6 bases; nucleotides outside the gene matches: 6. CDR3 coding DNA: TGCAGCGTTGAAATAGGGGGCGCATCCGGGGAGCTGTTTTTT. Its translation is CSVEIGGASGELFF.

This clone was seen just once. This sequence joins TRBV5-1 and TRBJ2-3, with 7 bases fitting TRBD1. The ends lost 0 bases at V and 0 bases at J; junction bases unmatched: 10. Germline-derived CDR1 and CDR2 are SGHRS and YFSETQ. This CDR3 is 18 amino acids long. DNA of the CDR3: TGCGCCAGCAGCTTGGCTGGGACAGCCACTGCTAGCACAGATACGCAGTATTTT. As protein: CASSLAGTATASTDTQYF.

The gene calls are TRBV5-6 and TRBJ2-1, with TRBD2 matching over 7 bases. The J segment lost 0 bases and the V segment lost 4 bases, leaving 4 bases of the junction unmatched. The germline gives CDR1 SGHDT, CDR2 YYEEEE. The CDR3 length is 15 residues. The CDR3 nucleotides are TGTGCCAGCAGCACCCTAGCGGTCTCCTACAATGAGCAGTTCTTC. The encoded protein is CASSTLAVSYNEQFF.

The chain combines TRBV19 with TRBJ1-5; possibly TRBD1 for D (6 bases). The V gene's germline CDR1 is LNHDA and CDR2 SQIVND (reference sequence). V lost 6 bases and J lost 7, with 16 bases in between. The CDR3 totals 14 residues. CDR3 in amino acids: CASRGFGGEQPQHF. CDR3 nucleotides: TGTGCCAGTAGAGGGTTTGGGGGCGAACAGCCCCAGCATTTT.

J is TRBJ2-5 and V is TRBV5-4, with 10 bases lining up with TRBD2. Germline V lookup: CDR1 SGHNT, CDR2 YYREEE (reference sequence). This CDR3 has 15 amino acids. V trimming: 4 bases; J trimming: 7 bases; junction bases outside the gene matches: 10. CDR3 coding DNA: TGTGCCAGCAGCACCTCGAGCGGGGGGGCTTGGACCCAGTACTTC. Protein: CASSTSSGGAWTQYF.

CDR3 sequence: CASSAGTFNSLGTDTQYF. The CDR3 region has the DNA TGTGCCAGCAGCGCCGGGACATTCAATTCCCTCGGCACAGATACGCAGTATTTT. The chain is built from TRBV9 and TRBJ2-3; D may be TRBD1 (6 bases). The CDR3 is made up of 18 amino acids. Germline CDR1 reads SGDLS; CDR2 reads YYNGEE. V was cut by 3 bases and J by 1 base, with 21 bases left in between.

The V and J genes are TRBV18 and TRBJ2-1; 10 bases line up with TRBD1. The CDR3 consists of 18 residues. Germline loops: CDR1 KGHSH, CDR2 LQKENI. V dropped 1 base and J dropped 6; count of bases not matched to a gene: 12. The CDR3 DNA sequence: TGTGCCAGCTCACCACAACCGGCCGGGACAGGGGTTGTCAATGAGCAGTTCTTC. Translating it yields CASSPQPAGTGVVNEQFF.

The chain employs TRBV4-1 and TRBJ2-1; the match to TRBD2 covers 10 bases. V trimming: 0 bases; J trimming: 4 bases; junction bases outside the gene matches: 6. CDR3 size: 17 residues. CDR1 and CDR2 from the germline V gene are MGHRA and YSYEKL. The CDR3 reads CASSQDLSSGGYNEQFF. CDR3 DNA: TGCGCCAGCAGCCAAGATTTATCTAGCGGGGGATACAATGAGCAGTTCTTC.

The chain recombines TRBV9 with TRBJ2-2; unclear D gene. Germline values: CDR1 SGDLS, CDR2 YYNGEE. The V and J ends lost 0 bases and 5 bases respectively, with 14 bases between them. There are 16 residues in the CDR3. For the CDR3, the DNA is TGTGCCAGCAGCGTAGGGGCGATTGTTCAGACCGGGGAGCTGTTTTTT. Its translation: CASSVGAIVQTGELFF.

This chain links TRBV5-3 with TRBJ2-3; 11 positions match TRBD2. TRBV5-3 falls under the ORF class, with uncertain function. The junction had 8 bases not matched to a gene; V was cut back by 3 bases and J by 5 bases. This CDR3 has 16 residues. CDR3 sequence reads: CARSSETGTSGDTQYF. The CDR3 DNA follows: TGTGCCAGAAGCTCGGAAACCGGGACTAGCGGAGATACGCAGTATTTT.